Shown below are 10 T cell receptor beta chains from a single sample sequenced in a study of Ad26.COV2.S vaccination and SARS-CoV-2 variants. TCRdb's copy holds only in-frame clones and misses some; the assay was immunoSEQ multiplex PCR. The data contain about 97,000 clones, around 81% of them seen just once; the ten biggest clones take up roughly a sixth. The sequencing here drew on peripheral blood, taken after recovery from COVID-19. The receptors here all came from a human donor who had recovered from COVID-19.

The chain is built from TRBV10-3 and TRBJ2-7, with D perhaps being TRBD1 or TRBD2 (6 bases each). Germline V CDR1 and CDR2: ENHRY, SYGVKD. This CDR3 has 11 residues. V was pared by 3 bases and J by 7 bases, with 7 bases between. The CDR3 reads CAISEGGEQYF. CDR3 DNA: TGTGCCATCAGTGAAGGGGGGGAGCAGTACTTC.

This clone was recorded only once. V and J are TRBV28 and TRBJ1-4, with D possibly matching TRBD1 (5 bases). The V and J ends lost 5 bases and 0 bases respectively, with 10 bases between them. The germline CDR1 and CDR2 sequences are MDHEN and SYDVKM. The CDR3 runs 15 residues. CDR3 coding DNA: TGTGCCAGCAGTACAGACAGCGCAACTAATGAAAAACTGTTTTTT. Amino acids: CASSTDSATNEKLFF.

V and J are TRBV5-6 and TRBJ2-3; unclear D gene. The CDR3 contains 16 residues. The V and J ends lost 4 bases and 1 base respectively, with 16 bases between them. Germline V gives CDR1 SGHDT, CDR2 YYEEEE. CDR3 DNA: TGTGCCAGCAGCGGAGCTCCTGCTGGCCGCACAGATACGCAGTATTTT. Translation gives CASSGAPAGRTDTQYF.

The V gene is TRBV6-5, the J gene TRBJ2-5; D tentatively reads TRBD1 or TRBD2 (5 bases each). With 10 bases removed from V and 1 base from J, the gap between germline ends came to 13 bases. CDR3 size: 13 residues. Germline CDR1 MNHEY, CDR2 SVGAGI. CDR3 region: CATISGTQETQYF. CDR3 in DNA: TGTGCCACCATTTCGGGGACCCAAGAGACCCAGTACTTC.

CDR3 nucleotide sequence: TGTGCCAGCAGCCCCAGGACAGGGAATGAAAAACTGTTTTTT. Its translation is CASSPRTGNEKLFF. This chain connects TRBV6-5 to TRBJ1-4, with 8 bases that match TRBD1. The V gene's germline CDR1 is MNHEY and CDR2 SVGAGI. With 6 bases clipped from V and 5 bases from J, the junction kept 5 bases outside the gene matches. The CDR3 is 14 residues long.

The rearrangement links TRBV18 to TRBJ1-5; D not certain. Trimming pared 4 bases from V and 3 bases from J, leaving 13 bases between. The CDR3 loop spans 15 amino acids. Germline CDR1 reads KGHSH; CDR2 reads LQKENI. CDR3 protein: CASSQSSMDNQPQHF. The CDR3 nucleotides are TGTGCCAGCTCACAATCGTCGATGGACAATCAGCCCCAGCATTTT.

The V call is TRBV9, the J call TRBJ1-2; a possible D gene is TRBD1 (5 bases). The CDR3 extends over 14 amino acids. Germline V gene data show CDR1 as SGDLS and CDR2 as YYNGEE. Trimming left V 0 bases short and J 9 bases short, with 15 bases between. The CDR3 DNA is TGTGCCAGCAGCGTAGCTGGGCAGGGTTTCAGCTACACCTTC. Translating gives CASSVAGQGFSYTF.

This CDR3 reads CASSVLNNEQFF. The CDR3, as DNA: TGTGCCAGTAGTGTCCTTAACAATGAGCAGTTCTTC. This rearrangement joins TRBV19 to TRBJ2-1; unclear D gene. The germline V gene encodes CDR1 LNHDA and CDR2 SQIVND (reference sequence). The CDR3 is 12 amino acids. Trimming stripped 5 bases from V and 5 bases from J, with 7 bases between.

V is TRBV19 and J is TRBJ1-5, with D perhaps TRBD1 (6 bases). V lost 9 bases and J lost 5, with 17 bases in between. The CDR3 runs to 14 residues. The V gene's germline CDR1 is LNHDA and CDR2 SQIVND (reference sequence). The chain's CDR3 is CASTQGRIDQPQHF. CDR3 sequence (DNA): TGTGCCAGCACACAGGGACGGATAGATCAGCCCCAGCATTTT. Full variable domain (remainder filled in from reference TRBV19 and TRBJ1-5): DGGITQSPKYLFRKEGQNVTLSCEQNLNHDAMYWYRQDPGQGLRLIYYSQIVNDFQKGDIAEGYSVSREKKESFPLTVTSAQKNPTAFYLCASTQGRIDQPQHFGDGTRLSIL.

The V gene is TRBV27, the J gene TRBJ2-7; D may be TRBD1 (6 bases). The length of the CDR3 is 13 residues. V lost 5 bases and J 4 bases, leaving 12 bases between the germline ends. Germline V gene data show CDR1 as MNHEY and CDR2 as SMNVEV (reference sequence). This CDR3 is CASSVLQGYEQYF. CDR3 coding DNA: TGTGCCAGCAGTGTCCTACAGGGATACGAGCAGTACTTC.